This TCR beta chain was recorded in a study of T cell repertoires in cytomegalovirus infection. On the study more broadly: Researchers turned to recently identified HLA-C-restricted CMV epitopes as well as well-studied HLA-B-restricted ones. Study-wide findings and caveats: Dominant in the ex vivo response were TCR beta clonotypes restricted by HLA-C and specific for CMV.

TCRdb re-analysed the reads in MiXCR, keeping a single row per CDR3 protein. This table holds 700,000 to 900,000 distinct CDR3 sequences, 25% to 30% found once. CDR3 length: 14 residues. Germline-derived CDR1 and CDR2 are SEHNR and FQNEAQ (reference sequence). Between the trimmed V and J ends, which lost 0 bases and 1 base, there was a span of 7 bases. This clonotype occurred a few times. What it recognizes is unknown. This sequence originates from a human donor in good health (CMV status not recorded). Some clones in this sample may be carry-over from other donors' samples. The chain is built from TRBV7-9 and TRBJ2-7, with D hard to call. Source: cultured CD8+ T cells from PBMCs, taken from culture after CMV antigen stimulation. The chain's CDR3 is CASSLAGRSYEQYF. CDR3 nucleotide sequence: TGTGCCAGCAGCTTAGCCGGCCGATCCTACGAGCAGTACTTC.